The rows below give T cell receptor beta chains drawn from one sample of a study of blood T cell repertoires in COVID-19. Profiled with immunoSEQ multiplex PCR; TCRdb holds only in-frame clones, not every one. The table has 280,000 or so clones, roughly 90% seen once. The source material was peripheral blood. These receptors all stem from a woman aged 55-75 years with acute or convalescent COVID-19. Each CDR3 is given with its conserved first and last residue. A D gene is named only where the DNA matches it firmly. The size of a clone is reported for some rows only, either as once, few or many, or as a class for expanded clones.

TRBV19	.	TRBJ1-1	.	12	CASSIGTVEAFF	TGTGCCAGTAGTATAGGCACAGTTGAAGCTTTCTTT
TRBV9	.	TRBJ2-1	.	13	CASSTNTNNEQFF	TGTGCCAGCAGCACAAATACGAACAATGAGCAGTTCTTC
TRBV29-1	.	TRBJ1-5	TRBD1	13	CSVGGQANQPQHF	TGCAGCGTTGGGGGACAGGCCAATCAGCCCCAGCATTTT
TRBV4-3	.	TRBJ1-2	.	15	CASSQDTGANYGYTF	TGCGCCAGCAGCCAAGACACGGGAGCTAACTATGGCTACACCTTC
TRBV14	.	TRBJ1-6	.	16	CASRFLGGHHNSPLHF	TGTGCCAGCAGATTTCTAGGGGGACACCATAATTCACCCCTCCACTTT
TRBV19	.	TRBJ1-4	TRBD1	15	CASSPGTGISEKLFF	TGTGCCAGTAGTCCCGGGACAGGGATCAGTGAAAAACTGTTTTTT
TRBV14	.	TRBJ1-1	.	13	CASSLQGPTEAFF	TGTGCCAGCAGCCTACAGGGTCCCACTGAAGCTTTCTTT
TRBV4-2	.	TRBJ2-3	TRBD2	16	CASSQVTSGSQDTQYF	TGTGCCAGCAGCCAAGTAACCAGCGGGAGCCAAGATACGCAGTATTTT
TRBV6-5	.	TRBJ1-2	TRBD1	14	CASSQDRVNYGYTF	TGTGCCAGCAGTCAGGACAGGGTTAACTATGGCTACACCTTC
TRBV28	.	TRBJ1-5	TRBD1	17	CASIPPPGGDSNQPQHF	TGTGCCAGCATCCCACCACCAGGGGGAGATAGCAATCAGCCCCAGCATTTT
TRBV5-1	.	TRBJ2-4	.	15	CASSHTGAAKNIQYF	TGCGCCAGCAGCCATACGGGAGCAGCCAAAAACATTCAGTACTTC
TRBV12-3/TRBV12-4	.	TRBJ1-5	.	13	CASCLGAAQPQHF	TGTGCCAGCTGTCTTGGGGCAGCTCAGCCCCAGCATTTT
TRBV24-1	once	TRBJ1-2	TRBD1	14	CATSERDRNYGYTF	TGTGCCACCAGTGAGCGGGACAGGAACTATGGCTACACCTTC
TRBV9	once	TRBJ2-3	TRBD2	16	CASSVGLAGGSDTQYF	TGTGCCAGCAGCGTAGGGCTAGCGGGAGGCTCAGATACGCAGTATTTT
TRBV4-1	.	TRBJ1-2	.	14	CASSQDLVSYGYTF	TGCGCCAGCAGCCAAGATCTTGTCAGCTATGGCTACACCTTC
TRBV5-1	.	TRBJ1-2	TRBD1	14	CASRSGQGNYGYTF	TGCGCCAGCAGGAGTGGACAGGGGAACTATGGCTACACCTTC
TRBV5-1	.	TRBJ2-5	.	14	CASSSGQPQETQYF	TGCGCCAGCAGCTCGGGACAACCCCAAGAGACCCAGTACTTC
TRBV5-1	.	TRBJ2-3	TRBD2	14	CASSIAGVGDTQYF	TGCGCCAGCAGTATAGCGGGAGTAGGAGATACGCAGTATTTT
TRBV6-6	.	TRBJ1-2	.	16	CASSRERTAFNYGYTF	TGTGCCAGCAGTCGAGAAAGGACAGCGTTTAACTATGGCTACACCTTC
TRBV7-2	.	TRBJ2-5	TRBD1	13	CASSLGQQETQYF	TGTGCCAGCAGCTTGGGACAGCAAGAGACCCAGTACTTC
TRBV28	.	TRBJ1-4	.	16	CATHPWGERTNEKLFF	TGTGCCACCCACCCGTGGGGGGAGAGGACTAATGAAAAACTGTTTTTT
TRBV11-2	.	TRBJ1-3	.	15	CASSFGGDSGNTIYF	TGTGCCAGCAGCTTTGGGGGCGACTCTGGAAACACCATATATTTT
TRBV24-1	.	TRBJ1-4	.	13	CATSDGRKEKLFF	TGTGCCACCAGTGACGGTAGAAAGGAAAAACTGTTTTTT
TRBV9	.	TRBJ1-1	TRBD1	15	CASSVGTGMNTEAFF	TGTGCCAGCAGCGTAGGGACAGGGATGAACACTGAAGCTTTCTTT
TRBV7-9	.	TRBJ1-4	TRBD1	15	CASSLVGRGREKLFF	TGTGCCAGCAGCTTAGTCGGCAGGGGGCGAGAAAAACTGTTTTTT
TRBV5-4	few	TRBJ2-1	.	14	CASSFGGLNNEQFF	TGTGCCAGCAGCTTCGGGGGGCTCAACAATGAGCAGTTCTTC
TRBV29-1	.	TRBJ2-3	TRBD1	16	CSALTPTGGMSDTQYF	TGCAGCGCCCTCACCCCGACAGGGGGCATGTCAGATACGCAGTATTTT